This T cell receptor beta chain was sequenced in a study of blood T cells in healthy people across ages (dated by TCRdb to between 2014 and 2017). Context from the whole study: Template switching captured roughly one uniquely barcoded TCR beta cDNA molecule per two T cells in model experiments. To track age-related changes in TCR beta repertoire diversity, the study relied on deep sequencing normalized with unique cDNA molecular identifiers. The donors were divided into four age groups: young (average approximately 16 years), middle-aged (almost 40), aged (approximately 62) and long-lived (about 84). To avoid experimental bias, donors of different ages were randomly spread across the sequencing lanes. For two donors (one aged 18 to 30 and one aged 80 or older), the study analyzed two additional independent replicas of 1 million unique cDNA reads from the same blood draw. Study-wide conclusions, independent of this receptor: Estimates of total diversity based on one million sequenced T cells were regarded as lower bounds and as underestimates. Since profiling was done on bulk unsorted PBMCs, naive and antigen-experienced compartments could not be conclusively compared. Compared with the aged group, more naive CD4+ T cells, fewer expanded clones and increased TCR diversity were shown by the long-lived group, suggesting age selection. Observed TCR beta diversity per million T cells fell roughly linearly with age, and a significant reduction was already apparent by age around 40. Observed TCR beta diversity correlated strongly with the percentage of naive T cells measured by flow cytometry. Because donor CMV infection status was unknown, age-related changes in expanded clonotypes were potentially confounded.

The CDR3 covers 18 residues, taking in both the cysteine and the phenylalanine. Only CDR3 DNA remains: 54 bases, in frame from the first base. Trimmed from V: 6 bases; trimmed from J: 1 base; junction bases lacking a gene match: 13. The germline V gene (reference sequence) sets CDR1 to DFQATT and CDR2 to SNEGSKA. Library method: 5' RACE. For sequencing, an Illumina HiSeq 2500 was employed. The second PCR ran for about 7 to 11 cycles and used a J-beta primer mix along with a sample-barcoded 5' primer. A unique molecular identifier was introduced onto each TCR beta cDNA molecule by a template-switch 5' adaptor carrying 12 random nucleotides. At least 2.5 million CDR3-containing paired-end reads were obtained from each sample. First-strand cDNA was synthesized from all RNA with the Mint cDNA synthesis kit, primed by a TRBC-specific oligonucleotide. Following uracil-DNA glycosylase treatment, a first 18-cycle PCR with universal primers M1SS and BC2_uni_R was performed on all cDNA. The published analysis was carried out like this. Each sample was normalized by randomly selecting 1 million high-quality reads, each carrying a distinct molecular identifier. Reads sharing molecular identifiers were discarded rather than binned into consensus sequences. CDR3 identification, clonotype clustering and error correction used MiTCR with a Q25 quality threshold and the strictest error-elimination algorithm. Lower-bound total TCR beta diversity was estimated with a nonparametric unseen species model using Euler transformation. TCRdb itself trimmed the public reads at Q25 with fastp, ran MiXCR and retained productive beta chains. One record per CDR3 amino acid sequence lists the most common genes and DNA. The V and J calls here are based on TCRdb, not the publication. This sample gives some 900,000 distinct CDR3 sequences in total; under 50% of them show up just once. 13% of the sample is in the top ten clones.

Note on this clonotype: Its antigen target is currently unknown. No much larger clone exists at a distance of one base, and base qualities are not known.

The roughly 38 donors, aged about 6 to 95 years, were systemically healthy Caucasian individuals from Russia. Roughly 10 milliliters of peripheral blood were drawn from each donor into EDTA-treated Vacutainer tubes. Ficoll-Paque density-gradient centrifugation was used to isolate PBMCs, with at least 6.5 million per sample. Trizol reagent was used to extract total RNA from PBMCs, with at least 5 micrograms per sample. Naive CD45RAhigh/CD27high T cell percentages were measured by flow cytometry on a PBMC aliquot from every donor. Sequencing was done on a sample of blood. Here the chain combines TRBV20-1 and TRBJ2-3, with 13 bases in between that match TRBD2. The source of this sequence is a man aged 25-45 years in good health. The CDR3 is CSARLTSGGQYGTDTQYF. The sequenced DNA: TGCAGTGCCCGTCTGACTAGCGGGGGGCAATATGGCACAGATACGCAGTATTTT.